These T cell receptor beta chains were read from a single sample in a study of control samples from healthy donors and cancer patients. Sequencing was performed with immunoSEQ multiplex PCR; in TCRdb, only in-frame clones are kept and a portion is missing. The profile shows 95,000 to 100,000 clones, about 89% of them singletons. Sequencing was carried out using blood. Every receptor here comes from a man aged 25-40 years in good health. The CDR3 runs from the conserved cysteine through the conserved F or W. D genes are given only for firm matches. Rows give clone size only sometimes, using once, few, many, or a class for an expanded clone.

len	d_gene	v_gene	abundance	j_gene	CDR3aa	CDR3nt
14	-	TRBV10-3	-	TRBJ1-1	CAIRGDSMNTEAFF	TGTGCCATCAGAGGTGACAGCATGAACACTGAAGCTTTCTTT
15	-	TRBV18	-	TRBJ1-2	CASSPAAGPNYGYTF	TGTGCCAGCTCACCGGCCGCAGGCCCTAACTATGGCTACACCTTC
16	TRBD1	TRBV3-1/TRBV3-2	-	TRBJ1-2	CASSQDYTGGLNGYTF	TGTGCCAGCAGCCAGGACTATACAGGGGGCCTTAATGGCTACACCTTC
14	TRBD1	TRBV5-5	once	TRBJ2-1	CASTWTGGVDEQFF	TGTGCCAGCACCTGGACAGGGGGCGTAGATGAGCAGTTCTTC
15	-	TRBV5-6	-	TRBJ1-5	CASSFLRDSNQPQHF	TGTGCCAGCAGCTTTCTCCGGGACAGCAATCAGCCCCAGCATTTT
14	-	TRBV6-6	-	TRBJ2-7	CASSRSRLSYEQYF	TGTGCCAGCAGTCGATCTAGGCTGTCCTACGAGCAGTACTTC
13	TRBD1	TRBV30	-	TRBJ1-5	CAWGTGRNQPQHF	TGTGCCTGGGGGACAGGGCGAAATCAGCCCCAGCATTTT
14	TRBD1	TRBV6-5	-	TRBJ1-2	CASKPDRNNYGYTF	TGTGCCAGCAAACCGGACAGGAATAACTATGGCTACACCTTC
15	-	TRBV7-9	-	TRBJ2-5	CASSLRTRLQETQYF	TGTGCCAGCAGCTTACGGACGCGCCTACAAGAGACCCAGTACTTC
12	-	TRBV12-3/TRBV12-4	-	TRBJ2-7	CASRFSSYEQYF	TGTGCCAGCAGGTTCAGCTCCTACGAGCAGTACTTC
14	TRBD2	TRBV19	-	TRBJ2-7	CASSTGLAVYEQYF	TGTGCCAGTAGTACCGGACTAGCGGTGTACGAGCAGTACTTC
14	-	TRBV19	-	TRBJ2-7	CASSILAGGYEQYF	TGTGCCAGTAGTATTCTAGCTGGGGGCTACGAGCAGTACTTC
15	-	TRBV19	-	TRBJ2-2	CASTPGDLNTGELFF	TGTGCCAGTACGCCGGGAGACCTAAACACCGGGGAGCTGTTTTTT
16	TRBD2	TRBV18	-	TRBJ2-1	CASSPMSGGAGVEQFF	TGTGCCAGCTCACCTATGAGCGGGGGGGCCGGTGTTGAGCAGTTCTTC
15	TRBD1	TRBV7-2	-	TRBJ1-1	CASSSGGLGMTEAFF	TGTGCCAGCAGCTCAGGGGGGTTGGGGATGACTGAAGCTTTCTTT
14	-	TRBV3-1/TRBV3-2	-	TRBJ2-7	CASSQDSGHYEQYF	TGTGCCAGCAGCCAAGATTCGGGGCACTACGAGCAGTACTTC
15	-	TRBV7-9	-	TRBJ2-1	CASSELGNLYNEQFF	TGTGCCAGCAGCGAGCTGGGAAACCTATACAATGAGCAGTTCTTC
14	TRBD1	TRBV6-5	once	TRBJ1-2	CASRPGQPLDGYTF	TGTGCCAGCAGGCCGGGACAGCCCCTGGATGGCTACACCTTC
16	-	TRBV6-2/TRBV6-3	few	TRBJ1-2	CASSYLQGSPNYGYTF	TGTGCCAGCAGTTACCTACAGGGAAGCCCAAACTATGGCTACACCTTC
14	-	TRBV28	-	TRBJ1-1	CASSTPSWNTEAFF	TGTGCCAGCAGTACCCCGTCCTGGAACACTGAAGCTTTCTTT
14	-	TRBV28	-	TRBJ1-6	CASSRGRGNSPLHF	TGTGCCAGCAGTCGGGGACGGGGGAATTCACCCCTCCACTTT
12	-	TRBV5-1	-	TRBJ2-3	CASYHGRDTQYF	TGCGCCAGCTACCATGGGAGAGATACGCAGTATTTT